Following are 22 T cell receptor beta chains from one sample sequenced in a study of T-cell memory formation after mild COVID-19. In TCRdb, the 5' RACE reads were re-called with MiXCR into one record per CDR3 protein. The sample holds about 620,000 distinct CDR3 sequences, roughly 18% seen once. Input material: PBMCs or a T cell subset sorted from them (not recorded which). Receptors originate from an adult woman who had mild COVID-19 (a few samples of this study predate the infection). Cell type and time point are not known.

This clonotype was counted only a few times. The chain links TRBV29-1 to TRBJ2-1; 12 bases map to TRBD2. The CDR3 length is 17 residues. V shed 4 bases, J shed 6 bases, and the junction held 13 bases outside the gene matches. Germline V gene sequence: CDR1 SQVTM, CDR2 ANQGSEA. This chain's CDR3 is CSVAPQLAGGLPNEQFF. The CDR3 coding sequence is TGCAGCGTTGCGCCACAACTAGCGGGGGGTCTCCCCAATGAGCAGTTCTTC.

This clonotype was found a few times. CDR3 in DNA: TGCGCCAGCAGCTTGGACGCTAGTCAAGCCTACAATGAGCAGTTCTTC. Its translation: CASSLDASQAYNEQFF. The V call is TRBV5-1, the J call TRBJ2-1; D is unclear. The CDR3 covers 16 residues. CDR1 is SGHRS and CDR2 is YFSETQ in the germline V gene. Trimming removed 0 bases from V and 2 bases from J, with 12 bases in between.

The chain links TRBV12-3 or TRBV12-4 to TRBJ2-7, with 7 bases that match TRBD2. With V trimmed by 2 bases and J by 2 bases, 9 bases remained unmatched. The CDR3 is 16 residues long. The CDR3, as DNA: TGTGCCAGCAGTTTAAGTAGCCGGGGGAGGGCCTACGAGCAGTACTTC. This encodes CASSLSSRGRAYEQYF.

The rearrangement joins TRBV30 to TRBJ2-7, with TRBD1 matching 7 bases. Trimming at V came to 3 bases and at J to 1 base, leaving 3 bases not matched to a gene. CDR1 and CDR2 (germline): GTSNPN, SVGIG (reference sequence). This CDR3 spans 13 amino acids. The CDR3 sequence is CAWSGTASYEQYF. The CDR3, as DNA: TGTGCCTGGAGCGGGACAGCATCCTACGAGCAGTACTTC.

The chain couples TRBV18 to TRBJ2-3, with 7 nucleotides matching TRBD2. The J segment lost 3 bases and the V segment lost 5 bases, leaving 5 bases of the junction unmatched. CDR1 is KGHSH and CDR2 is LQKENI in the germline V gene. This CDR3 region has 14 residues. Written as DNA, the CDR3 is TGTGCCAGCTCAGGACTAGAAATTACAGATACGCAGTATTTT. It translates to CASSGLEITDTQYF. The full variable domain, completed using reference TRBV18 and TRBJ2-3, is NAGVMQNPRHLVRRRGQEARLRCSPMKGHSHVYWYRQLPEEGLKFMVYLQKENIIDESGMPKERFSAEFPKEGPSILRIQQVVRGDSAAYFCASSGLEITDTQYFGPGTRLTVL.

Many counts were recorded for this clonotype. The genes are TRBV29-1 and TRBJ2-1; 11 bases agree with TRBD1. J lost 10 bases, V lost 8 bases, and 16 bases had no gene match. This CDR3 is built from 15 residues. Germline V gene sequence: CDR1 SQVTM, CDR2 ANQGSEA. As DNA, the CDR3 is TGCAGCCCTCCGGTCAGTAGGACAGGGGGCTGCGAGCAGTTCTTC. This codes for CSPPVSRTGGCEQFF.

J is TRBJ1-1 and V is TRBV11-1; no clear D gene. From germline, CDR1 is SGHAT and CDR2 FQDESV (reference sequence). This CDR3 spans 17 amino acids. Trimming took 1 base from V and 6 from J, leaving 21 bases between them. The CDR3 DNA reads TGTGCCAGCAGCTTAGTAGGAGGAAGGGCTGTAGTCGCTGAAGCTTTCTTT. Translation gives CASSLVGGRAVVAEAFF.

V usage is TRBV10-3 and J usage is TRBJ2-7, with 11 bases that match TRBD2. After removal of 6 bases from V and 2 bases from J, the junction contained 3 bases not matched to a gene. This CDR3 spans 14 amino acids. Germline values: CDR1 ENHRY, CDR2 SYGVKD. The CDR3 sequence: CAISQTSGTYEQYF. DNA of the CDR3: TGTGCCATCAGCCAGACTAGCGGGACCTACGAGCAGTACTTC.

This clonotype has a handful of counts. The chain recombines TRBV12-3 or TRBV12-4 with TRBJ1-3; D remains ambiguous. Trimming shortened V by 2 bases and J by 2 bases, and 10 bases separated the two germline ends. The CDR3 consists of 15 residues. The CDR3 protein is CASSLSGKTGNTIYF. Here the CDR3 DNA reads TGTGCCAGCAGTTTATCTGGGAAAACTGGAAACACCATATATTTT.

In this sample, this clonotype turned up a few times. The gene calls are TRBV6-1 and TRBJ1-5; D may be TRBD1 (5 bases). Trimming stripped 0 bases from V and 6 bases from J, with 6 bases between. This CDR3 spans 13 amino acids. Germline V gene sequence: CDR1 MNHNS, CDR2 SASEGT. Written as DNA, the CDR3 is TGTGCCAGCAGTGAAGCGGGGGTTCAGCCCCAGCATTTT. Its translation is CASSEAGVQPQHF.

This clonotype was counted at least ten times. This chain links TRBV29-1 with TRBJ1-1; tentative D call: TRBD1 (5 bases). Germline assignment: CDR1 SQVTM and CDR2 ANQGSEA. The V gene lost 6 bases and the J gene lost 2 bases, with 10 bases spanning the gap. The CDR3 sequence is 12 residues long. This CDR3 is CSVRQGNTEAFF. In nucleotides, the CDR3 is TGCAGCGTCCGTCAGGGAAACACTGAAGCTTTCTTT.

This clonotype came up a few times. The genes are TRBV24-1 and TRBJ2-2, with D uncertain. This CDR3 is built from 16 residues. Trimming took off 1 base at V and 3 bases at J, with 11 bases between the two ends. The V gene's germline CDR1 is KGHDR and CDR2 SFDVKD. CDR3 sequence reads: CATSDFYTVDTGELFF. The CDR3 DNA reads TGTGCCACCAGTGATTTTTACACCGTAGACACCGGGGAGCTGTTTTTT.

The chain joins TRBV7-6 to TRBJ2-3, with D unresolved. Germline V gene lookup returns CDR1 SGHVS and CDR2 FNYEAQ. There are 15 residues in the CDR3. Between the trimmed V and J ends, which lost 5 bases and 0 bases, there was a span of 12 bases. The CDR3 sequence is CASSPLGYSTDTQYF. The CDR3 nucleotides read TGTGCCAGCAGCCCCCTGGGGTATAGCACAGATACGCAGTATTTT.

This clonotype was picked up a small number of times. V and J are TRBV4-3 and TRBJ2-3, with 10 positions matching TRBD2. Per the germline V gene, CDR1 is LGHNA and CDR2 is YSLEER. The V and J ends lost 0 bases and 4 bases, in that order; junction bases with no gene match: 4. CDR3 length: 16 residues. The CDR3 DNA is TGCGCCAGCAGCCAAGAGAGGACTAGCGGAGCAGATACGCAGTATTTT. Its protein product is CASSQERTSGADTQYF.

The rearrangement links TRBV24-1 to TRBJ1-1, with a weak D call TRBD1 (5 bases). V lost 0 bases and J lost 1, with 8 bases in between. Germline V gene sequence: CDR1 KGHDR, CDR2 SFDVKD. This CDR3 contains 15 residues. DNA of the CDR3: TGTGCCACCAGTGATTTGCAGGGAAGGAACACTGAAGCTTTCTTT. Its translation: CATSDLQGRNTEAFF.

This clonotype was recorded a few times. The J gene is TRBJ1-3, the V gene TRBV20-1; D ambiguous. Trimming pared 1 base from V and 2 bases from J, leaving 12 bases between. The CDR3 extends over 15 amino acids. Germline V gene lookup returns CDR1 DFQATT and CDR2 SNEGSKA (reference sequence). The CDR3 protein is CSARVGSSTGNTIYF. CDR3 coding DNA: TGCAGTGCTAGAGTAGGCAGTTCAACTGGAAACACCATATATTTT.

As DNA, the CDR3 is TGCGCCAGCAGCCACGCACCGGGCCCCTACGAGCAGTACTTC. This gives the protein CASSHAPGPYEQYF. This sequence joins TRBV4-1 and TRBJ2-7; D gene uncertain. The V and J ends lost 3 bases and 2 bases respectively, with 11 bases between them. The CDR3 is 14 amino acids. Germline values: CDR1 MGHRA, CDR2 YSYEKL.

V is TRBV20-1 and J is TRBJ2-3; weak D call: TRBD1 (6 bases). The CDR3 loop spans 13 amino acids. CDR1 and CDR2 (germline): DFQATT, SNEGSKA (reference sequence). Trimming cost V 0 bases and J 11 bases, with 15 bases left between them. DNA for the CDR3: TGCAGTGCTAGAGATCGGGAAACAGGGCTGCAGTATTTT. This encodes CSARDRETGLQYF.

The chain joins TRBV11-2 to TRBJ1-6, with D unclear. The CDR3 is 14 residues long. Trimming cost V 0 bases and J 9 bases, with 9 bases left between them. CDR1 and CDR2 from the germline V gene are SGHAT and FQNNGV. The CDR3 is CASSLEPGASPLHF. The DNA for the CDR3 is TGTGCCAGCAGCTTAGAGCCGGGTGCTTCACCCCTCCACTTT.

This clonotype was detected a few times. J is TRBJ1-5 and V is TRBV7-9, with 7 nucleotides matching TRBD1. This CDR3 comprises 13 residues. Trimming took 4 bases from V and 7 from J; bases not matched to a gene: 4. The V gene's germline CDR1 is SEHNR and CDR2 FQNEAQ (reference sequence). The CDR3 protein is CASSYRGSQPQHF. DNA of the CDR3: TGTGCCAGCAGCTACAGGGGTTCCCAGCCCCAGCATTTT.

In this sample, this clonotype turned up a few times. The CDR3 DNA reads as TGTGCCAGCAGCTCGTCGGATAGCAGGGCCTCCTACAATGAGCAGTTCTTC. This gives the protein CASSSSDSRASYNEQFF. The rearrangement joins TRBV5-6 to TRBJ2-1; maybe TRBD1 (5 bases). The CDR3 runs 17 residues. Trimming stripped 3 bases from V and 0 bases from J, with 16 bases between. The germline gives CDR1 SGHDT, CDR2 YYEEEE.

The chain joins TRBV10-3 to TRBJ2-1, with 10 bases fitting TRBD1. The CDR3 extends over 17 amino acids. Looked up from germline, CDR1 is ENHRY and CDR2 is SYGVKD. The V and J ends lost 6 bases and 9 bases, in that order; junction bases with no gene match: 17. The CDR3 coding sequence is TGTGCCATCAGGTCCCAAGAGGGACAGGGGAGGCCGGGTGAGCAGTTCTTC. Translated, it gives CAIRSQEGQGRPGEQFF.